This entry describes one TCR beta chain. The antigen this receptor binds is unknown. Per-base quality was not reported, and no clone a single base away is much larger than it. This entry belongs to a study of patients and donors after allogeneic stem cell transplantation (dated by TCRdb to 2020 to 2021). Libraries came from RT-PCR. The run used a NextSeq 550. In-frame beta chains were kept once TCRdb had trimmed the public reads at Q25 with fastp and called clones with MiXCR. Duplicate CDR3 protein sequences are folded into a single record with the most common DNA and genes. The sample contains about 11,000 distinct CDR3 sequences, about 20% of them found a single time. The top ten constitute 40% to 65% of the sample. The CDR3 has 13 amino acids, counting the end cysteine and phenylalanine. Here the CDR3 DNA is all that survives: 39 bases in frame from base 1. Based on the germline V gene, the CDR1 and CDR2 sequences are SQVTM and ANQGSEA.

Rearrangement joined TRBV29-1 to TRBJ2-3, with TRBD2 tentatively as D gene (5 bases match). The sequence was collected from a human donor who was either an allogeneic HSCT recipient or a stem cell or donor lymphocyte infusion donor (not recorded which). It is not recorded whose cells these are; they may come from a transplant donor. The sample consisted of blood, either unsorted or a sorted T cell fraction (not recorded which). The CDR3 region has the sequence CSVTRTSTDTQYF. Read as DNA, the sequence is TGCAGTGTGACACGGACTAGCACAGATACGCAGTATTTT.